Presented here are 5 T cell receptor beta chains from one specimen sequenced in a study of blood T cell repertoires in COVID-19. The table came from immunoSEQ multiplex PCR; TCRdb's copy has only in-frame clones and leaves some out. The sample records about 400,000 clones, roughly 90% being singletons. The sample was peripheral blood. These receptors were taken from a man aged 35 to 55 with acute or convalescent COVID-19.

This chain links TRBV19 with TRBJ1-1; TRBD1 agrees at 8 bases. This CDR3 spans 20 amino acids. The V and J ends lost 9 bases and 5 bases, in that order; junction bases with no gene match: 29. CDR1 is LNHDA and CDR2 is SQIVND in the germline V gene (reference sequence). CDR3 coding DNA: TGTGCCAGAGACACGCAGCCTCGCGTTGCTAACCAGGGGGCTCGGACTGAAGCTTTCTTT. It translates to CARDTQPRVANQGARTEAFF.

This chain connects TRBV7-8 to TRBJ2-7; the D gene is possibly TRBD2 (6 bases). Germline loops: CDR1 SGHVS, CDR2 FQNEAQ. Trimming took 1 base from V and 4 from J, leaving 17 bases between them. This CDR3 contains 16 residues. The CDR3, as DNA: TGTGCCAGCAGCTTAGGACGCGGGACCGGTGGATACGAGCAGTACTTC. Its protein is CASSLGRGTGGYEQYF.

The CDR3 sequence: CASSPRQGGYSPLHF. For the CDR3, the DNA is TGTGCCAGCAGTCCCCGACAGGGTGGGTATTCACCCCTCCACTTT. The chain carries TRBV28 and TRBJ1-6, with 7 nucleotides matching TRBD1. The germline V gene encodes CDR1 MDHEN and CDR2 SYDVKM. This CDR3 region has 15 residues. V dropped 5 bases and J dropped 8; count of bases not matched to a gene: 9.

The chain joins TRBV4-1 to TRBJ1-5; D possibly corresponds to TRBD1 (6 bases). V was pared by 0 bases and J by 4 bases, with 10 bases between. Germline CDR1 MGHRA, CDR2 YSYEKL. The length of the CDR3 is 15 residues. The CDR3 spells CASSQDRGPNQPQHF. CDR3 sequence (DNA): TGCGCCAGCAGCCAAGACAGGGGTCCGAATCAGCCCCAGCATTTT.

The chain is built from TRBV7-2 and TRBJ1-3; D call uncertain. Trimming took off 1 base at V and 0 bases at J, with 10 bases between the two ends. The CDR3 has 16 amino acids. Germline CDR1 and CDR2: SGHTA and FQGNSA. The CDR3 reads CASSLEWAGSGNTIYF. Here the CDR3 DNA reads TGTGCCAGCAGCTTAGAATGGGCGGGCTCTGGAAACACCATATATTTT. Using reference TRBV7-2 and TRBJ1-3 for the parts outside the CDR3, the full variable domain is GAGVSQSPSNKVTEKGKDVELRCDPISGHTALYWYRQSLGQGLEFLIYFQGNSAPDKSGLPSDRFSAERTGGSVSTLTIQRTQQEDSAVYLCASSLEWAGSGNTIYFGEGSWLTVV.